This T cell receptor beta chain was found in a study of T cells after yellow fever vaccination. CDR3 size: 18 residues. Germline-derived CDR1 and CDR2 are MGHRA and YSYEKL. The J segment lost 4 bases and the V segment lost 2 bases, leaving 13 bases of the junction unmatched. Study results and limitations: Subsequent to the booster, the majority of primary-vaccination clones reappeared (under 98% CD4, 88% CD8).

MiXCR was run by TCRdb on the 5' RACE reads, yielding one entry per CDR3 protein. Among 500,000 to 650,000 distinct CDR3 sequences listed, less than 20% were seen once. This clonotype was seen a few times. Its antigen is not known. The source was PBMCs, collected 5 days after the first yellow fever vaccination. The sequence was obtained from a young man who received the YFV17D yellow fever vaccine. The chain is built from TRBV4-1 and TRBJ2-1; the match to TRBD2 covers 8 bases. The chain's CDR3 is CASSQFTAGAGAYNEQFF. DNA of the CDR3: TGCGCCAGCAGCCAATTCACGGCGGGAGCGGGGGCTTACAATGAGCAGTTCTTC.